The source of this TCR beta chain is a study of blood T cells in healthy people across ages. Germline V lookup: CDR1 SGHDN, CDR2 FVKESK. The CDR3 loop spans 17 amino acids. The ends lost 4 bases at V and 4 bases at J; junction bases unmatched: 12. A second PCR, run for about 7 to 11 cycles, used a sample-barcoded 5' primer plus a J-beta primer mix. From the 5' RACE reads, TCRdb called clonotypes with MiXCR, one entry per CDR3 protein. Here the sample spans over 1,500,000 distinct CDR3 sequences, 30% to 40% being singletons. The chain joins TRBV14 to TRBJ2-1, with 8 bases aligning to TRBD2. The clonotype was recovered from a human donor in good health. The sequenced sample consisted of blood. The CDR3, as DNA: TGTGCCAGCAGCCCCCTTTTTCGGGGGGGCAAATACAATGAGCAGTTCTTC. It is translated as CASSPLFRGGKYNEQFF.